This passage covers 22 T cell receptor beta chains from one sample sequenced in a study of blood T cell repertoires in COVID-19. The repertoire was sequenced with immunoSEQ multiplex PCR; TCRdb's copy has only in-frame clones and lacks some. The data contain about 21,000 clones, around four fifths of them singletons. Specimen: peripheral blood. These receptors came from a human donor in a cohort sampled during active COVID-19.

The CDR3 bases are TGTGCCAGCAGCTCGCCACCCCGGGGAATACAAGAGACCCAGTACTTC. It codes for CASSSPPRGIQETQYF. The chain joins TRBV7-8 to TRBJ2-5; D is perhaps TRBD2 (5 bases). Trimming stripped 4 bases from V and 2 bases from J, with 17 bases between. CDR3 length equals 16 residues. Germline CDR1 is SGHVS and CDR2 is FQNEAQ. The full variable domain, with the rest looked up from reference TRBV7-8 and TRBJ2-5, is GAGVSQSPRYKVAKRGQDVALRCDPISGHVSLFWYQQALGQGPEFLTYFQNEAQLDKSGLPSDRFFAERPEGSVSTLKIQRTQQEDSAVYLCASSSPPRGIQETQYFGPGTRLLVL.

This chain connects TRBV12-3 or TRBV12-4 to TRBJ1-1, with TRBD1 as a possible D gene (6 bases). V was pared by 6 bases and J by 3 bases, with 11 bases between. This CDR3 is built from 13 residues. The CDR3 DNA reads as TGTGCCAGCAGCCTGGACAGATACACTGAAGCTTTCTTT. Translating it yields CASSLDRYTEAFF.

This clone was observed a single time. Distinct nucleotide sequences in the sample also encode this CDR3. The chain is built from TRBV18 and TRBJ2-7; 7 positions agree with TRBD1. Germline V gives CDR1 KGHSH, CDR2 LQKENI. J lost 2 bases, V lost 2 bases, and 12 bases had no gene match. The length of the CDR3 is 17 residues. CDR3 in DNA: TGTGCCAGCTCACCAGGGAACGACAGGGCCCGAACCTACGAGCAGTACTTC. Translating it yields CASSPGNDRARTYEQYF. The whole variable domain, filled in from reference TRBV18 and TRBJ2-7, reads NAGVMQNPRHLVRRRGQEARLRCSPMKGHSHVYWYRQLPEEGLKFMVYLQKENIIDESGMPKERFSAEFPKEGPSILRIQQVVRGDSAAYFCASSPGNDRARTYEQYFGPGTRLTVT.

The chain joins TRBV27 to TRBJ1-1; D gene uncertain. This CDR3 is 12 amino acids long. V lost 2 bases to trimming and J lost 7 bases, with 8 bases between them. The V gene's germline CDR1 is MNHEY and CDR2 SMNVEV (reference sequence). CDR3: CASSLNGVEAFF. DNA of the CDR3: TGTGCCAGCAGTTTAAATGGAGTTGAAGCTTTCTTT.

The V gene is TRBV5-8, the J gene TRBJ2-2; D remains unclear. This CDR3 has 13 amino acids. Germline V gene data show CDR1 as SGHTS and CDR2 as YDEGEE. Between the trimmed V and J ends, which lost 1 base and 5 bases, there was a span of 6 bases. The chain's CDR3 is CASSLSPTGELFF. The CDR3, as DNA: TGTGCCAGCAGCTTGTCCCCGACCGGGGAGCTGTTTTTT. Supplemented by reference TRBV5-8 and TRBJ2-2, the full variable domain reads EAGVTQSPTHLIKTRGQQATLRCSPISGHTSVYWYQQALGLGLQFLLWYDEGEERNRGNFPPRFSGRQFPNYSSELNVNALELEDSALYLCASSLSPTGELFFGEGSRLTVL.

In its sample, this clone was seen a few times. The chain joins TRBV11-2 to TRBJ2-5; tentative D call: TRBD1 (6 bases). The V end lost 8 bases, the J end lost 1 base, and 14 bases lay between the germline ends. The V gene's germline CDR1 is SGHAT and CDR2 FQNNGV. The CDR3 is 14 amino acids. In nucleotides, the CDR3 is TGTGCCAGCCGTGTGGGGACATTCCAAGAGACCCAGTACTTC. Its translation is CASRVGTFQETQYF.

The CDR3 nucleotides are TGTGCCAGCAGTGACCCGACAGCGCTCTATGGCTACACCTTC. It encodes CASSDPTALYGYTF. The gene calls are TRBV6-6 and TRBJ1-2; maybe TRBD1 (5 bases). The germline V gene has CDR1 MNHNY and CDR2 SVGAGI (reference sequence). The germline V and J ends were trimmed by 5 bases and 4 bases, with 14 bases remaining between them. The CDR3 sequence is 14 residues long.

This clone was seen only a few times. The rearrangement uses TRBV7-9 and TRBJ1-1; D gene unclear. Germline CDR1 is SEHNR and CDR2 is FQNEAQ (reference sequence). CDR3 length: 13 residues. The V end lost 5 bases, the J end lost 0 bases, and 7 bases lay between the germline ends. The CDR3 loop is CASSPELNTEAFF. In DNA, the CDR3 is TGTGCCAGCAGCCCTGAGTTGAACACTGAAGCTTTCTTT.

The rearrangement joins TRBV19 to TRBJ1-1, with 11 bases matching TRBD1. V shed 6 bases and J 11 bases; nucleotides not matched to a gene: 17. CDR1 and CDR2 from the germline V gene are LNHDA and SQIVND (reference sequence). This CDR3 has 16 amino acids. CDR3 DNA: TGTGCCAGTAGACCCGGGGGGACAGGGGGTAAAGGGTTGGCTTTCTTT. Residues: CASRPGGTGGKGLAFF. Variable domain in full (rest from reference TRBV19 and TRBJ1-1): DGGITQSPKYLFRKEGQNVTLSCEQNLNHDAMYWYRQDPGQGLRLIYYSQIVNDFQKGDIAEGYSVSREKKESFPLTVTSAQKNPTAFYLCASRPGGTGGKGLAFFGQGTRLTVV.

The chain has TRBV11-1 and TRBJ2-7, with a tentative D call TRBD2 (5 bases). Germline V CDR1 and CDR2: SGHAT, FQDESV (reference sequence). This CDR3 comprises 15 residues. Trimming removed 4 bases at V and 7 bases at J, with 20 bases between. The DNA of the CDR3 is TGTGCCAGCAGCTGGAGCGGCACCGCGGGCGGGGAGCAGTACTTC. This gives the protein CASSWSGTAGGEQYF.

The chain recombines TRBV5-5 with TRBJ2-3, with 7 bases lining up with TRBD1. J gave up 0 bases and V 4 bases, and 8 bases lay outside the gene matches. Germline CDR1 SGHKS, CDR2 YYEKEE (reference sequence). This CDR3 comprises 16 residues. The CDR3: CASSLLTGISTDTQYF. The CDR3, as DNA: TGTGCCAGCAGCCTGTTGACAGGGATAAGCACAGATACGCAGTATTTT.

The rearrangement uses TRBV7-2 and TRBJ2-7; D might be TRBD1 (5 bases). This CDR3 has 13 amino acids. V lost 1 base and J lost 4, with 8 bases in between. CDR1 SGHTA and CDR2 FQGNSA come from the germline V gene. The CDR3 loop reads CASSLGRQYEQYF. The CDR3 nucleotides are TGTGCCAGCAGCTTAGGCCGACAGTACGAGCAGTACTTC.

The V gene is TRBV19, the J gene TRBJ2-7; tentatively, D is TRBD1 (5 bases). The CDR3 extends over 16 amino acids. Looked up from germline, CDR1 is LNHDA and CDR2 is SQIVND (reference sequence). The V gene lost 3 bases and the J gene lost 0 bases, with 15 bases spanning the gap. The CDR3, as DNA: TGTGCCAGTAGTATTTTTGCAGGGCCCAACTCCTACGAGCAGTACTTC. It specifies CASSIFAGPNSYEQYF.

This clone was seen only a few times. The V and J genes are TRBV19 and TRBJ2-6, with a possible D match to TRBD2 (5 bases). There are 13 residues in the CDR3. Between the trimmed V and J ends, which lost 6 bases and 7 bases, there was a span of 10 bases. Germline V CDR1 and CDR2: LNHDA, SQIVND (reference sequence). The CDR3 DNA follows: TGTGCCAGTAGGATGGGAGTCGCCAACGTCCTGACTTTC. It encodes CASRMGVANVLTF.

This rearrangement joins TRBV6-5 to TRBJ1-5; TRBD1 matches 7 bases. This CDR3 has 15 amino acids. Unmatched junction bases numbered 8, after V lost 2 bases and J lost 7 bases. CDR1 MNHEY and CDR2 SVGAGI come from the germline V gene. The chain's CDR3 is CASSYDGQAGQPQHF. In nucleotides, the CDR3 is TGTGCCAGCAGTTACGATGGACAGGCCGGGCAGCCCCAGCATTTT.

The V and J genes are TRBV6-1 and TRBJ2-1; TRBD2 agrees at 10 bases. The CDR3 is 15 amino acids. The germline V gene has CDR1 MNHNS and CDR2 SASEGT. The ends lost 0 bases at V and 8 bases at J; junction bases unmatched: 4. The CDR3 DNA sequence: TGTGCCAGCAGTGAAGCTACTAGCGGGGTTGATGAGCAGTTCTTC. Its protein product is CASSEATSGVDEQFF.

The V gene is TRBV6-6, the J gene TRBJ1-1; D not resolved. V shed 9 bases and J shed 3 bases, with 11 bases lying between them. The CDR3 has 12 residues. The germline CDR1 and CDR2 sequences are MNHNY and SVGAGI (reference sequence). CDR3 sequence: CASCNGDTEAFF. The CDR3, as DNA: TGTGCCAGTTGCAACGGGGACACTGAAGCTTTCTTT.

The chain employs TRBV7-8 and TRBJ1-1; possible D gene TRBD1, 5 bases. Trimming shortened V by 5 bases and J by 8 bases, and 18 bases separated the two germline ends. In germline, CDR1 is SGHVS, CDR2 FQNEAQ. CDR3 length: 14 amino acids. CDR3 DNA sequence: TGTGCCAGCAGCCCAGGGATCCGGTTTGGAGAAGCTTTCTTT. This translates into CASSPGIRFGEAFF.

This clone was seen a few times. The chain employs TRBV2 and TRBJ1-1; no definite D call. The CDR3 runs 15 residues. CDR1 SNHLY and CDR2 FYNNEI come from the germline V gene. Between the trimmed V and J ends, which lost 6 bases and 4 bases, there was a span of 18 bases. The CDR3 loop is CASRVLLLGSTEAFF. In DNA form, the CDR3 reads TGTGCCAGCAGGGTGCTATTGCTGGGGAGCACTGAAGCTTTCTTT.

This chain joins TRBV3-1 (or the pseudogene TRBV3-2) and TRBJ2-1; the match to TRBD1 covers 11 bases. Germline trimming cut 5 bases from V and 8 bases from J; bases unmatched to any gene: 8. CDR3 length equals 15 residues. CDR1 and CDR2 from the germline V gene are LGHDT and YNNKEL (reference sequence). The CDR3 loop is CASSAGQGGRHEQFF. Here the CDR3 DNA reads TGTGCCAGCAGCGCGGGACAGGGGGGCCGTCATGAGCAGTTCTTC.

This clone was observed a few times. At one boundary the junction diverges from the germline segment, which might be a read error. CDR3 residues: CASSQGQGRYNEQFF. CDR3 DNA: TGTGCTAGCAGCCAGGGACAGGGAAGATACAATGAGCAGTTCTTC. This sequence joins TRBV7-7 and TRBJ2-1; 9 bases line up with TRBD1. Germline V gene data show CDR1 as SSHAT and CDR2 as FNYEAQ (reference sequence). The CDR3 has 15 residues.

This clone appeared once. The chain carries TRBV21-1 and TRBJ2-5; the DNA was not compared with TRBD1, the D call given in the table. TRBV21-1 is an annotated pseudogene. This CDR3 has 22 residues. The CDR3 DNA sequence: TGTGCCAGCAGCAAAGTCCCCACCGCTCCGAAAACTGGAACAGGGTTCCAAGAGACCCAGTACTTC. Translation: CASSKVPTAPKTGTGFQETQYF.